Below, 19 T cell receptor beta chains from the same sample are listed, as sequenced in a study of shared clonotypes between healthy human individuals (TCRdb year 2020). Libraries were prepared through the immunoSEQ multiplex PCR assay. This immuneACCESS table, as held by TCRdb, lists in-frame sequences with V and J called but not all clones. Of the missing ones, under half trace to an unresolved V gene in checked studies; the others have no known cause. The sample has 2 million to 2.5 million clones on record, approximately 96% of them singletons. In total, the top ten clones hold approximately 0.13% of the sample. The specimen was naive CD4+ T cells sorted from blood. Reading the label with the study, this specimen's cell subset or site is: CD45RA+ positively selected. These receptors originate from a man aged 18 to 29 in good health.

This chain uses TRBV6-5 with TRBJ1-6, with D possibly TRBD1 on 6 matching bases. The CDR3 contains 15 residues. The V gene's germline CDR1 is MNHEY and CDR2 SVGAGI. V lost 6 bases and J 5 bases, leaving 14 bases between the germline ends. The CDR3 DNA reads as TGTGCCAGCAGAGACGGACAGCTCAATAATTCACCCCTCCACTTT. Amino acid sequence: CASRDGQLNNSPLHF.

The chain employs TRBV9 and TRBJ2-3, with TRBD2 matching over 7 bases. The trim removed 3 bases at V and 0 bases at J, leaving 7 bases unmatched. The V gene's germline CDR1 is SGDLS and CDR2 YYNGEE. CDR3 length equals 16 residues. The CDR3 loop is CASSALASVSTDTQYF. For the CDR3, the DNA is TGTGCCAGCAGCGCACTAGCGTCGGTTAGCACAGATACGCAGTATTTT.

The rearrangement joins TRBV2 to TRBJ1-4; D ambiguous. The V gene's germline CDR1 is SNHLY and CDR2 FYNNEI. The V end lost 2 bases, the J end lost 8 bases, and 15 bases lay between the germline ends. The length of the CDR3 is 15 residues. CDR3 amino acids: CASSESSGIQEKLFF. Here the CDR3 DNA reads TGTGCCAGCAGTGAAAGTAGTGGAATTCAGGAAAAACTGTTTTTT.

J is TRBJ1-1 and V is TRBV4-3, with D uncertain. Between the trimmed V and J ends, which lost 1 base and 3 bases, there was a span of 12 bases. The CDR3 spans 15 residues. From germline, CDR1 is LGHNA and CDR2 YSLEER. In DNA, the CDR3 is TGCGCCAGCAGCCAAGTGGTTAAGGGCTACACTGAAGCTTTCTTT. Its protein is CASSQVVKGYTEAFF.

Turning to this clone: In the same sample, other DNA sequences code for this CDR3. The chain uses TRBV21-1 and TRBJ2-5. TRBV21-1 is classified as a pseudogene. The CDR3 contains 13 residues. The CDR3 nucleotides are TGTGCCAGCAGCAAAGAAGGACAAGAGACCCAGTACTTC. This codes for CASSKEGQETQYF.

The count of this clone is one. The chain has TRBV11-1 and TRBJ2-1, with TRBD2 matching 10 bases. Germline loops: CDR1 SGHAT, CDR2 FQDESV (reference sequence). The CDR3 runs 16 residues. V was pared by 3 bases and J by 6 bases, with 8 bases of the junction left unmatched. CDR3 amino acids: CASSFLSGGAPNEQFF. The CDR3 bases are TGTGCCAGCAGCTTTTTGAGCGGGGGGGCCCCCAATGAGCAGTTCTTC.

The gene calls are TRBV10-3 and TRBJ1-3; D unclear. The V gene's germline CDR1 is ENHRY and CDR2 SYGVKD. V was cut by 0 bases and J by 2 bases, with 11 bases left in between. The CDR3 is 16 residues long. CDR3 sequence (DNA): TGTGCCATCAGTGAGTCCCCGGGGATCCCTGGAAACACCATATATTTT. Residues: CAISESPGIPGNTIYF.

The CDR3 reads CASSLGQGRKETQYF. In DNA form, the CDR3 reads TGTGCCAGCAGCTTAGGGCAGGGTCGGAAGGAGACCCAGTACTTC. The chain uses TRBV7-2 and TRBJ2-5, with D perhaps TRBD1 (5 bases). Looked up from germline, CDR1 is SGHTA and CDR2 is FQGNSA. The V and J ends lost 1 base and 5 bases respectively, with 14 bases between them. CDR3 length: 15 residues.

The chain joins TRBV3-2 to TRBJ2-7. TRBV3-2 is annotated as a pseudogene. The CDR3 spans 9 residues. As DNA, the CDR3 is TGTGCCAGCTGGGGGGAGCAGTACTTC. Amino acid sequence: CASWGEQYF.

The genes are TRBV19 and TRBJ1-5; no clear D. This CDR3 is 15 amino acids long. The V end lost 6 bases, the J end lost 1 base, and 13 bases lay between the germline ends. Germline CDR1 reads LNHDA; CDR2 reads SQIVND (reference sequence). CDR3 sequence: CASSLDELSNQPQHF. The DNA for the CDR3 is TGTGCCAGTAGCCTGGACGAGTTAAGCAATCAGCCCCAGCATTTT. Looking up the rest from reference TRBV19 and TRBJ1-5 gives the full variable domain: DGGITQSPKYLFRKEGQNVTLSCEQNLNHDAMYWYRQDPGQGLRLIYYSQIVNDFQKGDIAEGYSVSREKKESFPLTVTSAQKNPTAFYLCASSLDELSNQPQHFGDGTRLSIL.

This CDR3 is CASSQLPGGTGLEAFF. The CDR3 DNA reads as TGTGCCAGCAGCCAATTGCCCGGCGGGACAGGATTGGAGGCTTTCTTT. The chain links TRBV5-7 to TRBJ1-1; TRBD1 matches at 8 bases. TRBV5-7 is assigned to the ORF class and has an uncertain function. V dropped 4 bases and J dropped 11; count of bases not matched to a gene: 19. This CDR3 comprises 16 residues.

The chain employs TRBV7-8 and TRBJ1-5, with D hard to call. There are 14 residues in the CDR3. V was pared by 5 bases and J by 3 bases, with 11 bases between. The V gene's germline CDR1 is SGHVS and CDR2 FQNEAQ. CDR3 coding DNA: TGTGCCAGCAGCCATGACACCTACAATCAGCCCCAGCATTTT. As protein: CASSHDTYNQPQHF. Supplemented by reference TRBV7-8 and TRBJ1-5, the full variable domain reads GAGVSQSPRYKVAKRGQDVALRCDPISGHVSLFWYQQALGQGPEFLTYFQNEAQLDKSGLPSDRFFAERPEGSVSTLKIQRTQQEDSAVYLCASSHDTYNQPQHFGDGTRLSIL.

This clone has only one observation. The CDR3 here is CASGRGQADEQFF. CDR3 in DNA: TGTGCCAGCGGTCGGGGACAGGCTGATGAGCAGTTCTTC. The V call is TRBV6-9, the J call TRBJ2-1, with TRBD1 identical over 8 bases. This CDR3 comprises 13 residues. V was pared by 8 bases and J by 8 bases, with 8 bases of the junction left unmatched. Germline V gene lookup returns CDR1 MNHGY and CDR2 SVAAGI.

The chain joins TRBV7-9 to TRBJ2-7; 10 bases align to TRBD2. CDR1 is SEHNR and CDR2 is FQNEAQ in the germline V gene (reference sequence). V trimming: 5 bases; J trimming: 1 base; junction bases outside the gene matches: 2. This CDR3 comprises 14 residues. The CDR3 nucleotides read TGTGCCAGCAGCGAACTAGCGGGATCCTACGAGCAGTACTTC. Protein sequence: CASSELAGSYEQYF.

This chain joins TRBV29-1 and TRBJ1-2, with D uncertain. CDR3 length equals 14 residues. The germline V gene has CDR1 SQVTM and CDR2 ANQGSEA. Trimming stripped 4 bases from V and 5 bases from J, with 17 bases between. In DNA form, the CDR3 reads TGCAGCGTTGGCGGGCCATCAACAAGATATGGCTACACCTTC. Translation: CSVGGPSTRYGYTF.

The V and J genes are TRBV29-1 and TRBJ2-1; possibly TRBD2 for D (5 bases). Germline CDR1 SQVTM, CDR2 ANQGSEA. This CDR3 region has 10 residues. The V gene lost 7 bases and the J gene lost 13 bases, with 14 bases spanning the gap. DNA for the CDR3: TGCAGCGGTAGTTTAGGAGGCCAGTTCTTC. The encoded protein is CSGSLGGQFF.

V usage is TRBV30 and J usage is TRBJ1-2; D is perhaps TRBD1 (6 bases). V was clipped by 2 bases and J by 8 bases, with 15 bases between them. Germline CDR1 is GTSNPN and CDR2 is SVGIG (reference sequence). CDR3 length: 13 residues. DNA of the CDR3: TGTGCCTGGAGTCCCGACTCCCAGGGGGGCTACACCTTC. Translation: CAWSPDSQGGYTF.

V is TRBV5-1 and J is TRBJ2-7; 7 bases map to TRBD2. The germline CDR1 and CDR2 sequences are SGHRS and YFSETQ. This CDR3 is built from 15 residues. After removal of 3 bases from V and 5 bases from J, the junction contained 11 bases not matched to a gene. The CDR3 is CASSSLGGRSDEQYF. The CDR3 DNA is TGCGCCAGCAGCTCCCTGGGAGGGAGGTCGGACGAGCAGTACTTC.

The chain combines TRBV5-6 with TRBJ1-5; no clear D. In germline, CDR1 is SGHDT, CDR2 YYEEEE. There are 16 residues in the CDR3. Trimming pared 0 bases from V and 3 bases from J, leaving 13 bases between. This CDR3 reads CASSLGSGRNNQPQHF. The CDR3, as DNA: TGTGCCAGCAGCTTGGGCTCGGGGAGAAACAATCAGCCCCAGCATTTT.